A selection of T cell receptor beta chains follows, all from one sample in a study of blood T cell repertoires in COVID-19. Some clones are missing from TCRdb's copy, which holds only in-frame ones; the method was immunoSEQ multiplex PCR. The table includes around 170,000 clones, roughly 88% detected once. Material: peripheral blood. The origin of the receptors is a woman in her fifties or sixties with acute or convalescent COVID-19. Both conserved end residues are part of each CDR3. The order of the fields is J gene, clone size, V gene, D gene, CDR3 DNA, CDR3 protein. D genes are given only for firm matches. Clone size is shown for a subset of rows, as once, few, many or a class of expanded clone.

TRBJ1-1 | NA | TRBV7-9 | TRBD1 | TGTGCCAGCAGCACCCGGACAGGGACGAACACTGAAGCTTTCTTT | CASSTRTGTNTEAFF
TRBJ1-2 | NA | TRBV10-3 | NA | TGTGCCATCAGGGCCGGGACAATCAGTAACTATGGCTACACCTTC | CAIRAGTISNYGYTF
TRBJ1-1 | NA | TRBV11-1 | NA | TGTGCCAGCAGCTGGGAAGGGAGGAAAGCTTTCTTT | CASSWEGRKAFF
TRBJ1-1 | once | TRBV7-6 | NA | TGTGCCAGCAGCTCAGGGGCTTGGGGCAGTGAAGCTTTCTTT | CASSSGAWGSEAFF
TRBJ1-5 | NA | TRBV12-5 | TRBD1 | TGTGCTAGTGGTTTGGGGGACAGACAAAGGCCCCAGCATTTT | CASGLGDRQRPQHF
TRBJ2-2 | once | TRBV7-4 | TRBD2 | TGTGCCAGCAGCTTAGGGACTAGCGGGGGGGCGAACACCGGGGAGCTGTTTTTT | CASSLGTSGGANTGELFF
TRBJ1-2 | NA | TRBV5-6 | NA | TGTGCCAGCAGCTTTCGCCAGGGGCCCAATGGCTACACCTTC | CASSFRQGPNGYTF
TRBJ1-4 | NA | TRBV2 | NA | TGTGCCAGCAGTGAAGCGCTTAGGGGGACTAATGAAAAACTGTTTTTT | CASSEALRGTNEKLFF
TRBJ1-1 | NA | TRBV3-1/TRBV3-2 | NA | TGTGCCAGCAGCCAAGATCCGCAGGAAGCTTTCTTT | CASSQDPQEAFF
TRBJ1-2 | NA | TRBV6-5 | NA | TGTGCCAGCAGCCCCCGGGACATCTATGGCTACACCTTC | CASSPRDIYGYTF
TRBJ1-3 | few | TRBV6-2/TRBV6-3 | NA | TGTGCCAGCAGTTACCAGGGCAGGGGCACTGGAAACACCATATATTTT | CASSYQGRGTGNTIYF
TRBJ1-2 | few | TRBV9 | NA | TGTGCCAGCAGCGCCCAGGTTGGCTATGGCTACACCTTC | CASSAQVGYGYTF
TRBJ2-1 | NA | TRBV5-4 | NA | TGTGCCAGCAGCTTGGGGGCTAGCAGCTCCTACAATGAGCAGTTCTTC | CASSLGASSSYNEQFF
TRBJ1-5 | NA | TRBV18 | TRBD1 | TGTGCCAGCTCACCTGATGACAGGGTCAATCAGCCCCAGCATTTT | CASSPDDRVNQPQHF
TRBJ1-5 | NA | TRBV7-2 | NA | TGTGCCAGCAGCTTGAAGGGAGGGGTCCAGCCCCAGCATTTT | CASSLKGGVQPQHF
TRBJ1-2 | NA | TRBV7-2 | NA | TGTGCCAGCAGCCGATTCGGGGGATATGGCTACACCTTC | CASSRFGGYGYTF
TRBJ1-5 | once | TRBV7-9 | TRBD1 | TGTGCCAGCAGCCAGGGGGGAGATAGCAATCAGCCCCAGCATTTT | CASSQGGDSNQPQHF
TRBJ2-3 | NA | TRBV10-2 | TRBD2 | TGCGCCAGCAGGGCTACTAGCGGGGGAACGGCAGATACGCAGTATTTT | CASRATSGGTADTQYF
TRBJ1-1 | NA | TRBV11-2 | NA | TGTGCCAGCAGCTTAGCACAGAACTTGAACACTGAAGCTTTCTTT | CASSLAQNLNTEAFF
TRBJ2-1 | NA | TRBV5-4 | NA | TGTGCCAGCAGCTTGCTGAAAGCGGCTAGCTCCTACAATGAGCAGTTCTTC | CASSLLKAASSYNEQFF